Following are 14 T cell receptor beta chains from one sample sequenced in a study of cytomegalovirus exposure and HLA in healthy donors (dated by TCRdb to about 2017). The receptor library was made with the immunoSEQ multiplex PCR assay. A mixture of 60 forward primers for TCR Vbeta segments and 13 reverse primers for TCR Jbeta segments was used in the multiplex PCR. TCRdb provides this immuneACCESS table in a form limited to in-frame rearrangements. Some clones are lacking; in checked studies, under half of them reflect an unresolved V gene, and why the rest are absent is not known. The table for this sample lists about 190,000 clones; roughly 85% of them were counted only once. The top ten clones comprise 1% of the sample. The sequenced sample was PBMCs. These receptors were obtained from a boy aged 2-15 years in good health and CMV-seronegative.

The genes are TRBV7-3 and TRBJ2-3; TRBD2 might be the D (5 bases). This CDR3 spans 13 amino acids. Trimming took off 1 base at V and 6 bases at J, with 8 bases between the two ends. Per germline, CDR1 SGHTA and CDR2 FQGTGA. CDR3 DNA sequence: TGTGCCAGCAGCTTAAGCGGGCGGGATACGCAGTATTTT. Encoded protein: CASSLSGRDTQYF.

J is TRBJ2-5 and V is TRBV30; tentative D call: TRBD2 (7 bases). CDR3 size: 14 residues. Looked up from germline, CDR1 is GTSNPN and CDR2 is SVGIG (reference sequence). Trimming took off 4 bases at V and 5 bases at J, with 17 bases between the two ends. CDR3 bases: TGTGCCTGGAAAAGGGAGGGGGATGTGGAGACCCAGTACTTC. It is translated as CAWKREGDVETQYF.

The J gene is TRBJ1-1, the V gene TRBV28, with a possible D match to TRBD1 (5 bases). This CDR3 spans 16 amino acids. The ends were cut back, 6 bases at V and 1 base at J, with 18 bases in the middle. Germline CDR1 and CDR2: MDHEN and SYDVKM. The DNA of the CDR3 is TGTGCCAGCAGAACCACCCTAATGACAGAGAACACTGAAGCTTTCTTT. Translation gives CASRTTLMTENTEAFF.

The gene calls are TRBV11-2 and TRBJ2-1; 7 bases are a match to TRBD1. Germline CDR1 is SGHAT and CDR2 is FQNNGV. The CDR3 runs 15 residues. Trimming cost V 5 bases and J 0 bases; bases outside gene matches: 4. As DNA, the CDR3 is TGTGCCAGCAGCAGCAGGGGGAGCTCCTACAATGAGCAGTTCTTC. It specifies CASSSRGSSYNEQFF.

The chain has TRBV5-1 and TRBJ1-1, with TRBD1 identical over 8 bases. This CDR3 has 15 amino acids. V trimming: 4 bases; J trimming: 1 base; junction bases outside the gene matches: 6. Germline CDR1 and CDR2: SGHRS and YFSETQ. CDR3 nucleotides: TGCGCCAGCAGCGCCCGGACAGGGACGAACACTGAAGCTTTCTTT. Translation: CASSARTGTNTEAFF.

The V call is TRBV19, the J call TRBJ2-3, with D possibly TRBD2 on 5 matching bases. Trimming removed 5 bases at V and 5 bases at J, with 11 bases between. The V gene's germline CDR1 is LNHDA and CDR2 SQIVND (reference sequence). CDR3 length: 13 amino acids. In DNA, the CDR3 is TGTGCCAGTAGTCACCTTGGACTAGATACGCAGTATTTT. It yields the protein CASSHLGLDTQYF. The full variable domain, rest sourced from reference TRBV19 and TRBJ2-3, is DGGITQSPKYLFRKEGQNVTLSCEQNLNHDAMYWYRQDPGQGLRLIYYSQIVNDFQKGDIAEGYSVSREKKESFPLTVTSAQKNPTAFYLCASSHLGLDTQYFGPGTRLTVL.

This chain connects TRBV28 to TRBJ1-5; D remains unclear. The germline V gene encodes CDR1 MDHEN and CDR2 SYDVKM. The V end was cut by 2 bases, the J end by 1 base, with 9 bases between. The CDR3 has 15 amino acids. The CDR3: CASSLPDSSNQPQHF. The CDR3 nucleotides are TGTGCCAGCAGTTTACCGGACTCGAGCAATCAGCCCCAGCATTTT.

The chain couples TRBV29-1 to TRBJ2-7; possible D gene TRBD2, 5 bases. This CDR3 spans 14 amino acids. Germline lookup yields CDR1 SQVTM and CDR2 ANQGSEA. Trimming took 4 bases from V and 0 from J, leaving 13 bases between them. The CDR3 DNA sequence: TGCAGCGTTGGAGTCGAGGGCATCTCCTACGAGCAGTACTTC. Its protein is CSVGVEGISYEQYF.

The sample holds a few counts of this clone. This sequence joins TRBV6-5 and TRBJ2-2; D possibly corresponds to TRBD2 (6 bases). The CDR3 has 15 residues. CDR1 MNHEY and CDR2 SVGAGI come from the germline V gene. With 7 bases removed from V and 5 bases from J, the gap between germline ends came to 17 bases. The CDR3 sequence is CASISGTAGTGELFF. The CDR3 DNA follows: TGTGCCAGCATCTCGGGGACGGCGGGGACCGGGGAGCTGTTTTTT.

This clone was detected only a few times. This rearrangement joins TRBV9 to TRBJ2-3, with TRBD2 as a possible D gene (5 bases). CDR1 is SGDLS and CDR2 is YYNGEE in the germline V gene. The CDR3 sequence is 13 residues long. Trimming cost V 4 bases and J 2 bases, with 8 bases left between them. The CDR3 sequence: CASSPGNTDTQYF. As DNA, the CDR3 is TGTGCCAGCAGCCCGGGAAACACAGATACGCAGTATTTT.

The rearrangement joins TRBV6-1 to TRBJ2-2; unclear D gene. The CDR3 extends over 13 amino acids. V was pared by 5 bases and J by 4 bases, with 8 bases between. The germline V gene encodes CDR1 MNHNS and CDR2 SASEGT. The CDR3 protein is CASSISLTGELFF. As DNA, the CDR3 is TGTGCCAGCAGTATCTCCCTCACCGGGGAGCTGTTTTTT.

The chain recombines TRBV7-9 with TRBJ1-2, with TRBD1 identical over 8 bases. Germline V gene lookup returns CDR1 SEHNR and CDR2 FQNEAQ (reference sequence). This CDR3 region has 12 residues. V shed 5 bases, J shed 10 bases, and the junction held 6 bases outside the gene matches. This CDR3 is CASSARQGNYTF. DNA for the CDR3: TGTGCCAGCAGCGCCCGACAGGGGAACTACACCTTC.

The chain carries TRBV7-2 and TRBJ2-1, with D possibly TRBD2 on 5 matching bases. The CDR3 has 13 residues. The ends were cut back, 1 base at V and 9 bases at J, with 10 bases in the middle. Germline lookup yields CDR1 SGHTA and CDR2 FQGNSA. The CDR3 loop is CASSLERQSEQFF. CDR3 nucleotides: TGTGCCAGCAGCTTAGAGCGGCAAAGTGAGCAGTTCTTC.

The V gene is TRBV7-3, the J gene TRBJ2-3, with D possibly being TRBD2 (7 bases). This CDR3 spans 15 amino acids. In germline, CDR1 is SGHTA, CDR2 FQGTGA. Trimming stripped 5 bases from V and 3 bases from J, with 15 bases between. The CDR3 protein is CASSAPRGATDTQYF. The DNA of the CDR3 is TGTGCCAGCAGCGCCCCTCGGGGGGCGACAGATACGCAGTATTTT.